One sample yielded the 20 T cell receptor beta chains listed below, sequenced in a study of PD-1 blockade in classical Hodgkin lymphoma. Method: immunoSEQ multiplex PCR; TCRdb's copy keeps in-frame clones and lacks some. The sample includes roughly 7,000 clones, roughly four fifths of them seen just once. Every patient relapsed after autologous stem cell transplantation, and brentuximab vedotin exposure varied. Sequenced here: peripheral blood mononuclear cells (PBMCs), sampled at baseline. These receptors all stem from a human donor with classical Hodgkin lymphoma.

The rearrangement joins TRBV25-1 to TRBJ2-7; D is uncertain. The ends were cut back, 2 bases at V and 5 bases at J, with 7 bases in the middle. Germline V gene sequence: CDR1 MGHDK, CDR2 SYGVNS. This CDR3 region has 12 residues. The CDR3 region has the DNA TGTGCCAGCAGTGAAGTCCCGAACGAGCAGTACTTC. Translated, it gives CASSEVPNEQYF.

V is TRBV19 and J is TRBJ2-1; D not resolved. With 3 bases removed from V and 4 bases from J, the gap between germline ends came to 4 bases. The CDR3 length is 12 residues. CDR1 is LNHDA and CDR2 is SQIVND in the germline V gene (reference sequence). The CDR3 reads CASSILYNEQFF. The CDR3, as DNA: TGTGCCAGTAGTATTCTGTACAATGAGCAGTTCTTC.

J is TRBJ2-1 and V is TRBV9, with D perhaps matching TRBD2 (6 bases). The CDR3 contains 17 residues. V dropped 4 bases and J dropped 0 bases, with 17 bases sitting between them. Per germline, CDR1 SGDLS and CDR2 YYNGEE. CDR3 region: CASSPRQRANSYNEQFF. The CDR3 DNA follows: TGTGCCAGCAGCCCAAGGCAGCGGGCAAACTCCTACAATGAGCAGTTCTTC. The full variable domain, rest sourced from reference TRBV9 and TRBJ2-1, is DSGVTQTPKHLITATGQRVTLRCSPRSGDLSVYWYQQSLDQGLQFLIQYYNGEERAKGNILERFSAQQFPDLHSELNLSSLELGDSALYFCASSPRQRANSYNEQFFGPGTRLTVL.

The chain couples TRBV4-1 to TRBJ2-5, with 12 positions matching TRBD2. V was pared by 0 bases and J by 0 bases, with 14 bases of the junction left unmatched. The CDR3 length is 21 residues. Germline CDR1 MGHRA, CDR2 YSYEKL. CDR3 residues: CASSQDLSSGLAGSYQETQYF. CDR3 in DNA: TGCGCCAGCAGCCAAGATCTGTCTTCGGGACTAGCGGGTTCCTACCAAGAGACCCAGTACTTC.

The chain uses TRBV5-1 and TRBJ1-3, with 8 nucleotides matching TRBD1. CDR1 and CDR2 (germline): SGHRS, YFSETQ. V gave up 0 bases and J gave up 3 bases; unmatched junction bases: 5. CDR3 size: 16 residues. CDR3 residues: CASSLVQGALGNTIYF. The CDR3 coding sequence is TGCGCCAGCAGCTTGGTTCAGGGGGCGCTTGGAAACACCATATATTTT.

The chain uses TRBV29-1 and TRBJ2-7; D assignment may be TRBD1 or TRBD2 (5 bases each). CDR1 and CDR2 (germline): SQVTM, ANQGSEA. The V gene lost 8 bases and the J gene lost 0 bases, with 14 bases spanning the gap. The CDR3 is 13 amino acids. CDR3 protein: CSFSGTASYEQYF. CDR3 coding DNA: TGCAGCTTTTCCGGGACGGCCTCCTACGAGCAGTACTTC.

The V gene is TRBV9, the J gene TRBJ2-5; 9 nucleotides agree with TRBD2. From germline, CDR1 is SGDLS and CDR2 YYNGEE. This CDR3 is built from 12 residues. V trimming: 6 bases; J trimming: 4 bases; junction bases outside the gene matches: 1. CDR3: CASNSGRETQYF. CDR3 sequence (DNA): TGTGCCAGCAATAGCGGGAGAGAGACCCAGTACTTC.

This chain uses TRBV7-8 with TRBJ2-7, with D maybe TRBD1 (5 bases). CDR1 is SGHVS, CDR2 FQNEAQ, per germline. The CDR3 is 15 amino acids. V was trimmed by 5 bases and J by 0 bases, leaving 14 bases between them. The CDR3 region is CASSQTRQLSYEQYF. CDR3 DNA sequence: TGTGCCAGCAGCCAAACTCGACAGCTCTCCTACGAGCAGTACTTC.

CDR3 protein: CAIKGGGVQPQHF. Here the CDR3 DNA reads TGTGCCATCAAAGGAGGGGGCGTGCAGCCCCAGCATTTT. The V call is TRBV6-1, the J call TRBJ1-5, with TRBD1 identical over 7 bases. The CDR3 consists of 13 residues. J lost 7 bases, V lost 10 bases, and 10 bases had no gene match. Germline V gene data show CDR1 as MNHNS and CDR2 as SASEGT.

By its share, this clone is medium-sized. CDR3 sequence reads: CASSLSSGSLNEQFF. CDR3 DNA: TGTGCCAGTAGTCTTTCTAGCGGGAGTTTGAATGAGCAGTTCTTC. This chain joins TRBV19 and TRBJ2-1; TRBD2 matches at 10 bases. The CDR3 has 15 amino acids. Germline V CDR1 and CDR2: LNHDA, SQIVND (reference sequence). The junction had 8 bases not matched to a gene; V was cut back by 5 bases and J by 7 bases.

This clone was counted between two and nine times. CDR3 amino acids: CSVEEGVGNEQFF. The CDR3 nucleotides read TGCAGCGTTGAAGAGGGGGTCGGCAATGAGCAGTTCTTC. The rearrangement links TRBV29-1 to TRBJ2-1, with D possibly being TRBD1 or TRBD2 (5 bases each). Looked up from germline, CDR1 is SQVTM and CDR2 is ANQGSEA. The V end was cut by 0 bases, the J end by 6 bases, with 9 bases between. This CDR3 is 13 amino acids long.

The chain links TRBV27 to TRBJ1-1; tentatively, D is TRBD1 (6 bases). The CDR3 length is 14 residues. Germline loops: CDR1 MNHEY, CDR2 SMNVEV (reference sequence). The V gene lost 2 bases and the J gene lost 5 bases, with 12 bases spanning the gap. The CDR3 spells CASSLAGAQTEAFF. CDR3 in DNA: TGTGCCAGCAGTTTAGCAGGGGCTCAGACTGAAGCTTTCTTT.

Remarks on this clone: At one of its ends the junction is not consistent with the germline gene, which may arise from a read error. The same CDR3 can be traced to other DNA sequences in this sample. The chain recombines TRBV13 with TRBJ2-7; 7 positions match TRBD2. The germline V gene encodes CDR1 PRHDT and CDR2 FYEKMQ (reference sequence). This CDR3 region has 14 residues. CDR3 sequence: CASSQAGSSYEQYF. The CDR3 region has the DNA TGCGCCAGCAGCCAAGCGGGAAGCTCCTACGAGCAGTACTTC.

This clone was seen a few times. This chain connects TRBV13 to TRBJ2-4; 11 bases map to TRBD2. This CDR3 is built from 18 residues. The junction had 9 bases not matched to a gene; V was cut back by 5 bases and J by 0 bases. Germline V gene data show CDR1 as PRHDT and CDR2 as FYEKMQ (reference sequence). DNA of the CDR3: TGTGCCAGCAGCAACGGGCTAGCGGGAGGATTAGCCAAAAACATTCAGTACTTC. Its translation is CASSNGLAGGLAKNIQYF.

J is TRBJ2-5 and V is TRBV29-1; D uncertain. CDR3 length equals 13 residues. CDR1 SQVTM and CDR2 ANQGSEA come from the germline V gene. Trimming took off 3 bases at V and 5 bases at J, with 13 bases between the two ends. The CDR3: CSVEVRPRETQYF. The CDR3 nucleotides are TGCAGCGTTGAGGTCAGGCCCCGGGAGACCCAGTACTTC.

The rearrangement uses TRBV4-1 and TRBJ2-2; TRBD2 matches at 10 bases. The CDR3 runs 16 residues. Germline V gene data show CDR1 as MGHRA and CDR2 as YSYEKL. V lost 4 bases and J lost 4; bases outside the gene matches: 6. CDR3 sequence reads: CASSPWTSGTTGELFF. The CDR3 DNA sequence: TGCGCCAGCAGCCCTTGGACTAGCGGAACCACCGGGGAGCTGTTTTTT.

This clone occurred once. The chain combines TRBV7-2 with TRBJ2-1, with a tentative D call TRBD2 (5 bases). The CDR3 loop spans 13 amino acids. The V gene's germline CDR1 is SGHTA and CDR2 FQGNSA. The V end lost 3 bases, the J end lost 9 bases, and 12 bases lay between the germline ends. CDR3 loop: CASSFNGGGEQFF. CDR3 coding DNA: TGTGCCAGCAGCTTTAACGGAGGCGGTGAGCAGTTCTTC.

The V gene is TRBV19, the J gene TRBJ2-7; 9 nucleotides agree with TRBD2. The J segment lost 3 bases and the V segment lost 5 bases, leaving 5 bases of the junction unmatched. The CDR3 covers 14 residues. CDR1 is LNHDA, CDR2 SQIVND, per germline (reference sequence). The CDR3 here is CASSAGLAGYEQYF. Here the CDR3 DNA reads TGTGCCAGTAGTGCGGGACTAGCCGGCTACGAGCAGTACTTC.

CDR3 residues: CASRPTWDSSYEQYF. In DNA form, the CDR3 reads TGTGCCAGCCGTCCTACCTGGGACAGTTCCTACGAGCAGTACTTC. The gene calls are TRBV6-1 and TRBJ2-7; the match to TRBD1 covers 7 bases. In germline, CDR1 is MNHNS, CDR2 SASEGT. V lost 8 bases and J lost 1; bases outside the gene matches: 11. CDR3 length equals 15 residues.

V and J are TRBV5-1 and TRBJ2-7; maybe TRBD2 (5 bases). This CDR3 comprises 15 residues. The germline V and J ends were trimmed by 0 bases and 2 bases, with 12 bases remaining between them. Germline V lookup: CDR1 SGHRS, CDR2 YFSETQ. The CDR3 region is CASSLVGDPAYEQYF. As DNA, the CDR3 is TGCGCCAGCAGCTTGGTCGGGGATCCAGCCTACGAGCAGTACTTC.